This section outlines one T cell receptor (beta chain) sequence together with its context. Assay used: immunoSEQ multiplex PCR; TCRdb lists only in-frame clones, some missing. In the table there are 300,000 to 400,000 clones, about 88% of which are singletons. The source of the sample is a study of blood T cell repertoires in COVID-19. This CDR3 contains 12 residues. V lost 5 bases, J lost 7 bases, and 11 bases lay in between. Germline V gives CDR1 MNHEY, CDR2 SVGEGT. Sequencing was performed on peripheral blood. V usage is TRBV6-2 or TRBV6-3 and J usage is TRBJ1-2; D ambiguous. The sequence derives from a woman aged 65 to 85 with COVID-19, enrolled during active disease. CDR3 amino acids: CASSRARVGYTF. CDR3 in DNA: TGTGCCAGCAGTAGGGCGAGGGTTGGCTACACCTTC.